The 20 T cell receptor beta chains reported below all come from one sample, sequenced in a study of cytomegalovirus exposure and HLA in healthy donors (dated by TCRdb to about 2017). Libraries were built with the immunoSEQ multiplex PCR assay. The multiplex PCR relied on a mix of 60 forward primers for TCR Vbeta segments and 13 reverse primers for TCR Jbeta segments. The clones in this table, taken by TCRdb from immuneACCESS, are in-frame only. Not every clone is retained; where verified, under half of the shortfall comes from an unresolved V gene, and the cause of the rest is unknown. The sample data list about 140,000 clones, and approximately 67% of these were observed just once. 5.5% to 7.5% of the sample belongs to the ten largest clones. The specimen sequenced was PBMCs. Receptors originate from a woman aged 60-70 years in good health and CMV-seronegative.

Only a few counts were recorded for this clone. The chain combines TRBV7-2 with TRBJ2-5; a weak D match, TRBD2 (7 bases). The CDR3 extends over 17 amino acids. From germline, CDR1 is SGHTA and CDR2 FQGNSA. V lost 3 bases and J lost 2, with 19 bases in between. For the CDR3, the DNA is TGTGCCAGCAGCTTCCCCGAGGGGGGGTGGGTACAAGAGACCCAGTACTTC. It translates to CASSFPEGGWVQETQYF.

This clone showed up just a few times. V usage is TRBV25-1 and J usage is TRBJ1-3; TRBD1 might be the D (5 bases). The length of the CDR3 is 16 residues. Trimming pared 1 base from V and 3 bases from J, leaving 13 bases between. The germline V gene encodes CDR1 MGHDK and CDR2 SYGVNS. In DNA form, the CDR3 reads TGTGCCAGCAGTGAATTCAAGGGGCTATATGGAAACACCATATATTTT. Translated: CASSEFKGLYGNTIYF.

The genes are TRBV6-1 and TRBJ2-5; 8 bases map to TRBD2. V dropped 7 bases and J dropped 4; count of bases not matched to a gene: 11. The CDR3 extends over 15 amino acids. Germline CDR1 and CDR2: MNHNS and SASEGT. CDR3 in DNA: TGTGCCAGCACCATGGGACGGGGGGGGTCAGAGACCCAGTACTTC. It specifies CASTMGRGGSETQYF.

The chain joins TRBV6-1 to TRBJ1-6; D is unclear. The CDR3 has 15 residues. V was clipped by 1 base and J by 7 bases, with 11 bases between them. CDR1 MNHNS and CDR2 SASEGT come from the germline V gene. CDR3 nucleotides: TGTGCCAGCAGTGAAGGACTCGCCCGAAATTCACCCCTCCACTTT. The encoded protein is CASSEGLARNSPLHF.

The chain has TRBV4-3 and TRBJ2-2; 10 bases line up with TRBD2. The CDR3 extends over 15 amino acids. Germline lookup yields CDR1 LGHNA and CDR2 YSLEER. With V trimmed by 5 bases and J by 5 bases, 5 bases remained unmatched. This CDR3 reads CASSSLAGGTGELFF. The DNA of the CDR3 is TGCGCCAGCAGCTCCTTAGCGGGGGGTACCGGGGAGCTGTTTTTT.

This clone was found a few times. Within the sample, other DNA sequences also encode this same CDR3. The V call is TRBV5-1, the J call TRBJ2-5, with 7 bases lining up with TRBD2. Trimming cost V 0 bases and J 5 bases; bases outside gene matches: 1. The CDR3 has 13 amino acids. CDR1 and CDR2 (germline): SGHRS, YFSETQ. CDR3 loop: CASSLAGGETQYF. CDR3 bases: TGCGCCAGCAGCTTGGCCGGGGGGGAGACCCAGTACTTC.

The genes are TRBV6-6 and TRBJ2-5; 7 bases map to TRBD2. The end of the DNA fits TRBJ2-7 better, so the J call may be wrong. CDR3 length equals 14 residues. Per germline, CDR1 MNHNY and CDR2 SVGAGI (reference sequence). The CDR3 nucleotides read TGTGCCAGCAGCCAGACTAGCCGTGCCTACGAGCAGTACTTC. Its translation is CASSQTSRAYEQYF.

The chain employs TRBV9 and TRBJ2-1, with TRBD2 matching over 13 bases. CDR3 length equals 17 residues. The V segment lost 3 bases and the J segment 6 bases; nucleotides outside the gene matches: 9. Germline CDR1 SGDLS, CDR2 YYNGEE. The DNA for the CDR3 is TGTGCCAGCAGCGCCACCGGACTAGCGGGAGCCCGCAATGAGCAGTTCTTC. Its translation is CASSATGLAGARNEQFF.

The chain uses TRBV7-3 and TRBJ2-2; 8 bases line up with TRBD2. The length of the CDR3 is 17 residues. The junction had 9 bases not matched to a gene; V was cut back by 4 bases and J by 2 bases. Germline V CDR1 and CDR2: SGHTA, FQGTGA. CDR3 sequence: CASSSWAGTRNTGELFF. For the CDR3, the DNA is TGTGCCAGCAGCTCGTGGGCCGGGACTAGAAACACCGGGGAGCTGTTTTTT.

The CDR3 DNA reads as TGTGCCAGTAGTAAGACAGGGCCGAACACTGAAGCTTTCTTT. Residues: CASSKTGPNTEAFF. V and J are TRBV19 and TRBJ1-1; TRBD1 matches 7 bases. The CDR3 has 14 residues. From germline, CDR1 is LNHDA and CDR2 SQIVND (reference sequence). V was pared by 4 bases and J by 1 base, with 3 bases of the junction left unmatched. Full variable domain (remainder filled in from reference TRBV19 and TRBJ1-1): DGGITQSPKYLFRKEGQNVTLSCEQNLNHDAMYWYRQDPGQGLRLIYYSQIVNDFQKGDIAEGYSVSREKKESFPLTVTSAQKNPTAFYLCASSKTGPNTEAFFGQGTRLTVV.

This clone has just one count. CDR3: CASSLRTGVGYEQYF. The DNA for the CDR3 is TGTGCCAGCAGCCTTCGGACAGGGGTGGGCTACGAGCAGTACTTC. The rearrangement links TRBV9 to TRBJ2-7; 9 bases align to TRBD1. The germline V gene encodes CDR1 SGDLS and CDR2 YYNGEE. The CDR3 is made up of 15 amino acids. The ends lost 4 bases at V and 3 bases at J; junction bases unmatched: 8. Filled out from reference TRBV9 and TRBJ2-7, the complete variable domain reads DSGVTQTPKHLITATGQRVTLRCSPRSGDLSVYWYQQSLDQGLQFLIQYYNGEERAKGNILERFSAQQFPDLHSELNLSSLELGDSALYFCASSLRTGVGYEQYFGPGTRLTVT.

The V and J genes are TRBV9 and TRBJ2-3; perhaps TRBD2 as D (6 bases). The V and J ends lost 0 bases and 0 bases respectively, with 8 bases between them. This CDR3 has 15 residues. Germline lookup yields CDR1 SGDLS and CDR2 YYNGEE. CDR3 coding DNA: TGTGCCAGCAGCGTAGCAGCGGGCAGCACAGATACGCAGTATTTT. Translation gives CASSVAAGSTDTQYF. The whole variable domain, filled in from reference TRBV9 and TRBJ2-3, reads DSGVTQTPKHLITATGQRVTLRCSPRSGDLSVYWYQQSLDQGLQFLIQYYNGEERAKGNILERFSAQQFPDLHSELNLSSLELGDSALYFCASSVAAGSTDTQYFGPGTRLTVL.

This clone was seen just once. This chain joins TRBV2 and TRBJ2-1; 9 bases are a match to TRBD2. The length of the CDR3 is 15 residues. Germline V gene sequence: CDR1 SNHLY, CDR2 FYNNEI. V gave up 5 bases and J gave up 6 bases; unmatched junction bases: 8. CDR3 in amino acids: CASSIDSGRPNEQFF. The DNA for the CDR3 is TGTGCCAGCAGTATCGACAGCGGGAGGCCCAATGAGCAGTTCTTC.

This chain uses TRBV6-6 with TRBJ2-7; tentative D call: TRBD2 (6 bases). Germline V gives CDR1 MNHNY, CDR2 SVGAGI (reference sequence). The CDR3 is made up of 12 amino acids. The V end was cut by 8 bases, the J end by 0 bases, with 8 bases between. The chain's CDR3 is CASGGNSYEQYF. The CDR3 DNA is TGTGCCAGCGGAGGGAACTCCTACGAGCAGTACTTC.

This clone turned up a few times. The chain combines TRBV2 with TRBJ2-7, with 8 bases fitting TRBD2. The CDR3 loop spans 15 amino acids. Germline CDR1 SNHLY, CDR2 FYNNEI. Trimming took 6 bases from V and 1 from J; bases not matched to a gene: 8. As DNA, the CDR3 is TGTGCCAGCAGGACCCCTAGCGGGCGTTCCTACGAGCAGTACTTC. Residues: CASRTPSGRSYEQYF.

This chain uses TRBV11-3 with TRBJ2-7, with 7 positions matching TRBD1. Germline CDR1 reads SGHNT; CDR2 reads YENEEA. V was clipped by 5 bases and J by 6 bases; unmatched bases: 7. The CDR3 loop spans 13 amino acids. DNA for the CDR3: TGTGCCAGCAGCCTCCGGGACAGCCTCGAGCAGTACTTC. Its protein product is CASSLRDSLEQYF.

This clone was found a few times. This chain joins TRBV4-3 and TRBJ1-3, with 7 nucleotides matching TRBD1. Germline V gives CDR1 LGHNA, CDR2 YSLEER. The CDR3 has 18 amino acids. The ends lost 0 bases at V and 4 bases at J; junction bases unmatched: 12. This CDR3 is CASSQDWGQGVGGNTIYF. The CDR3 bases are TGCGCCAGCAGCCAAGATTGGGGTCAGGGGGTGGGCGGAAACACCATATATTTT.

The chain employs TRBV13 and TRBJ1-2, with D maybe TRBD1 (6 bases). Trimming cost V 5 bases and J 2 bases, with 12 bases left between them. The CDR3 covers 14 residues. Germline assignment: CDR1 PRHDT and CDR2 FYEKMQ (reference sequence). CDR3 in DNA: TGTGCCAGCAGCCCACGGACAGAAAACTATGGCTACACCTTC. It codes for CASSPRTENYGYTF.

The chain is built from TRBV7-2 and TRBJ2-2, with 9 bases identical to TRBD2. V shed 3 bases and J 0 bases; nucleotides not matched to a gene: 2. CDR1 SGHTA and CDR2 FQGNSA come from the germline V gene. The CDR3 consists of 16 residues. This CDR3 reads CASSLASGANTGELFF. As DNA, the CDR3 is TGTGCCAGCAGCTTGGCTAGCGGGGCGAACACCGGGGAGCTGTTTTTT. Full variable domain (rest looked up from reference TRBV7-2 and TRBJ2-2): GAGVSQSPSNKVTEKGKDVELRCDPISGHTALYWYRQSLGQGLEFLIYFQGNSAPDKSGLPSDRFSAERTGGSVSTLTIQRTQQEDSAVYLCASSLASGANTGELFFGEGSRLTVL.

V is TRBV7-2 and J is TRBJ1-4, with 9 bases matching TRBD1. The CDR3 loop spans 14 amino acids. V lost 5 bases and J lost 7; bases outside the gene matches: 5. CDR1 and CDR2 from the germline V gene are SGHTA and FQGNSA. This CDR3 is CASSRDRVSEKLFF. The CDR3 DNA reads TGTGCCAGCAGCAGGGACAGGGTCAGTGAAAAACTGTTTTTT.